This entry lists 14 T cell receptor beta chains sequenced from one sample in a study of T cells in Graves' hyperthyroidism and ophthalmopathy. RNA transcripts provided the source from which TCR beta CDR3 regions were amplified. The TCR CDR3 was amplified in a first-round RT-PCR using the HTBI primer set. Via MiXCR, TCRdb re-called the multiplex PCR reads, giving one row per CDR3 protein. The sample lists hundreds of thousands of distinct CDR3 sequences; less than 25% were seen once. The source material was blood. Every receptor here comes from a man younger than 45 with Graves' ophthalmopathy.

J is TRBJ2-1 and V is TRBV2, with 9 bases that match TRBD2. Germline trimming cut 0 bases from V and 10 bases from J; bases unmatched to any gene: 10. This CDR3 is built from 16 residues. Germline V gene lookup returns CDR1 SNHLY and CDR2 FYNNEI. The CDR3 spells CASSEAGREGLGEQFF. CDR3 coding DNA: TGTGCCAGCAGTGAAGCGGGGCGGGAGGGCCTCGGGGAGCAGTTCTTC. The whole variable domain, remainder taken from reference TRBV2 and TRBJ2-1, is EPEVTQTPSHQVTQMGQEVILRCVPISNHLYFYWYRQILGQKVEFLVSFYNNEISEKSEIFDDQFSVERPDGSNFTLKIRSTKLEDSAMYFCASSEAGREGLGEQFFGPGTRLTVL.

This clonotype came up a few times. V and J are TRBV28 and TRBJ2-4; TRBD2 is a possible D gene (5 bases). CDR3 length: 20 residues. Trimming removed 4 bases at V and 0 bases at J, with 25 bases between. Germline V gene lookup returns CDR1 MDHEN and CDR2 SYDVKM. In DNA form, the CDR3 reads TGTGCCAGCAGTTACATTATCGTCTTGGAGGAAAAGATAGCCAAAAACATTCAGTACTTC. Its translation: CASSYIIVLEEKIAKNIQYF.

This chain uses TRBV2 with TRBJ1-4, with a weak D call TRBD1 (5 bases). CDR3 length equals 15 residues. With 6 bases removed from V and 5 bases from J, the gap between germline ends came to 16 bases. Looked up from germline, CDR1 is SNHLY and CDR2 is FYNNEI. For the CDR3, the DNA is TGTGCCAGCAGCGCCTACAGGAGCATAAATGAAAAACTGTTTTTT. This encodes CASSAYRSINEKLFF.

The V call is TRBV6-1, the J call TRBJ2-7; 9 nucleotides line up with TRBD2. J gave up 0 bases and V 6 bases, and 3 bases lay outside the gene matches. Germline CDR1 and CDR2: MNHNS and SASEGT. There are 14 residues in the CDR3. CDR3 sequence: CASSWTSDSYEQYF. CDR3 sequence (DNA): TGTGCCAGCAGCTGGACTAGCGACTCCTACGAGCAGTACTTC.

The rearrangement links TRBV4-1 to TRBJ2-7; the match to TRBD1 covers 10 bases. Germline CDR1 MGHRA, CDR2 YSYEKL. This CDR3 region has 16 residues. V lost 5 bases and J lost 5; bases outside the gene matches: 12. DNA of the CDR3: TGCGCCAGCAGCTACCTGGCCGGGACAGGGGAGGACGAGCAGTACTTC. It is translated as CASSYLAGTGEDEQYF.

CDR3 region: CASSSGATGYTF. The CDR3 DNA sequence: TGTGCCAGCAGCTCAGGGGCTACTGGCTACACCTTC. The chain employs TRBV9 and TRBJ1-2; D possibly corresponds to TRBD1 (6 bases). Looked up from germline, CDR1 is SGDLS and CDR2 is YYNGEE. V was clipped by 4 bases and J by 7 bases, with 11 bases between them. CDR3 length equals 12 residues.

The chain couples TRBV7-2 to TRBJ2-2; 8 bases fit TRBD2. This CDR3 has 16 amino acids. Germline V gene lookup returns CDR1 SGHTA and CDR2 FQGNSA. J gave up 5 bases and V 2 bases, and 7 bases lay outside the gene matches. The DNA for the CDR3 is TGTGCCAGCAGCTTAAGGACTAGCATATTTACCGGGGAGCTGTTTTTT. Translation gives CASSLRTSIFTGELFF.

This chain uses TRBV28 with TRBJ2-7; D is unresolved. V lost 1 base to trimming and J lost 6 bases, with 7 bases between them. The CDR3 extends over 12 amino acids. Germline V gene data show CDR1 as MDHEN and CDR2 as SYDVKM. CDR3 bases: TGTGCCAGCAGTTTATTCGACCGCGAGCAGTACTTC. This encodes CASSLFDREQYF.

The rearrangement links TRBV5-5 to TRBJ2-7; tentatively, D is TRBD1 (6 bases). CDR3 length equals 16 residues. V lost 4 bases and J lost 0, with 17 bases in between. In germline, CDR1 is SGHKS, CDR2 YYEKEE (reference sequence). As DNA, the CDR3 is TGTGCCAGCAGCGACGATCACAGGGTTATCTCCTACGAGCAGTACTTC. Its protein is CASSDDHRVISYEQYF.

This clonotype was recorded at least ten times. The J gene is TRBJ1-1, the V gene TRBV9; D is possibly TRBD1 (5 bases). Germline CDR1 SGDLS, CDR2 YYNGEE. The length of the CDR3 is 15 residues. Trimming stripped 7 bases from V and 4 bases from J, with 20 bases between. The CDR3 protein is CASGAGDYPGTEAFF. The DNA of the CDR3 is TGTGCCAGCGGGGCGGGGGACTATCCCGGCACTGAAGCTTTCTTT.

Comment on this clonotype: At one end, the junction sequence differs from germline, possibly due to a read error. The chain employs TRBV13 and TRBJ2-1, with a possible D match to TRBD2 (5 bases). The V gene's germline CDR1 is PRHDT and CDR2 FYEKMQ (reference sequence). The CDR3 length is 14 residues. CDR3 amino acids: CACSLGEPYNEQFF. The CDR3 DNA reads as TGTGCCTGCAGCTTGGGAGAACCCTACAATGAGCAGTTCTTC.

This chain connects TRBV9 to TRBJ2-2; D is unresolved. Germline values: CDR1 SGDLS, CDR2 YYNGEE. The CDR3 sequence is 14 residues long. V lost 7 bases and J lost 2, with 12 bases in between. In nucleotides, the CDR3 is TGTGCCAGCGATCCGAGAGGAAACACCGGGGAGCTGTTTTTT. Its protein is CASDPRGNTGELFF.

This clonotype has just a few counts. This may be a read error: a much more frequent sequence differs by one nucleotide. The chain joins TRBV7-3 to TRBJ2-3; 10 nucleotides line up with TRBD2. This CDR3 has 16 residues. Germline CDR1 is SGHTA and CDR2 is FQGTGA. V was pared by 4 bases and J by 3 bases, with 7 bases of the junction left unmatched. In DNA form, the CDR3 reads TGTGCCAGCAGCTCAGGACTAGCGGTTACAACAGATACGCAGTATTTT. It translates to CASSSGLAVTTDTQYF.

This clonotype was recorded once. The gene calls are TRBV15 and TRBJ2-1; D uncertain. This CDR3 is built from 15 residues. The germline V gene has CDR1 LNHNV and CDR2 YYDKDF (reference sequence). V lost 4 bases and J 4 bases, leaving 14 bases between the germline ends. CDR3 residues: CATSNLTPAYNEQFF. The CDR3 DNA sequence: TGTGCCACCAGCAATCTTACTCCGGCGTACAATGAGCAGTTCTTC.